The entry below gives a single T cell receptor (beta chain) sequence along with its context. Its antigen is still unknown. The source of the sample is a study of cytomegalovirus exposure and HLA in healthy donors. The PCR used 60 Vbeta and 13 Jbeta primers. Libraries were prepared by immunoSEQ multiplex PCR; TCRdb keeps only in-frame clonotypes and omits some of them. This sample's table has approximately 110,000 clones. Findings of the study overall: Specific recognition of CMV antigens was confirmed in vitro for a few chains (all CMV-associated). Sequencing likely generated an artifact that appeared as a cluster of highly shared sequence variants. Earlier findings revealed that most TCR beta V segments proved productive either about 90% or about 30% of the time.

The ends lost 1 base at V and 1 base at J; junction bases unmatched: 12. CDR3 length: 19 amino acids. The V gene's germline CDR1 is SGHVS and CDR2 FNYEAQ. The rearrangement links TRBV7-6 to TRBJ2-1; 8 nucleotides match TRBD2. The TCR was taken from a man between 18 and 29 years old in good health and CMV-seronegative. Sequencing used PBMCs. CDR3 in amino acids: CASSLVFVPGGASYNEQFF. CDR3 coding DNA: TGTGCCAGCAGCTTAGTATTCGTCCCCGGGGGGGCTTCCTACAATGAGCAGTTCTTC.